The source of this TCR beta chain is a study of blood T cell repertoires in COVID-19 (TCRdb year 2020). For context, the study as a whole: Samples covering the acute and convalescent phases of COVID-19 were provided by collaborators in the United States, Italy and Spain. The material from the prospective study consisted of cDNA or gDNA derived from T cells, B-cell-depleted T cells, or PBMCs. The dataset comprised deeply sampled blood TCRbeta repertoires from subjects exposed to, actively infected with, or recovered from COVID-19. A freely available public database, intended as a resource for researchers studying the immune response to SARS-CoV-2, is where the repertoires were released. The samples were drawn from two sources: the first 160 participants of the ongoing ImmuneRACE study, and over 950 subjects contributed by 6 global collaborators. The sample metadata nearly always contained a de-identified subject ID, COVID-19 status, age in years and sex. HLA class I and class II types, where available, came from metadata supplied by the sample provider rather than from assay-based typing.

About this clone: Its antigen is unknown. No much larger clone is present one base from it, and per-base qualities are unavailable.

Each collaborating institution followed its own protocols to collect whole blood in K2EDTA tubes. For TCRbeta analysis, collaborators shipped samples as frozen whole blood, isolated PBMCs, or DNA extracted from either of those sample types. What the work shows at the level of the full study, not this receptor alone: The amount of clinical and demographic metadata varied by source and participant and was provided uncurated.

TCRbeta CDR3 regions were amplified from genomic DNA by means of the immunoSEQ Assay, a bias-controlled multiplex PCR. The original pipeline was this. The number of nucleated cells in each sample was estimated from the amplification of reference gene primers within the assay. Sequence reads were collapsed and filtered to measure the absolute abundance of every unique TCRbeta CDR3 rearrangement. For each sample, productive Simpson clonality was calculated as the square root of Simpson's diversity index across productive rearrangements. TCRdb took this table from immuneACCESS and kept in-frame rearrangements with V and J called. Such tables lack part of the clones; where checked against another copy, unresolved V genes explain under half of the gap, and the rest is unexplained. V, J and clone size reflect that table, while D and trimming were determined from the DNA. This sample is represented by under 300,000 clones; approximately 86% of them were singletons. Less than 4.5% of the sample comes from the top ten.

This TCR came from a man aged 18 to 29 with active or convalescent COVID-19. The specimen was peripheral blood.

Here is the DNA: TGTGCCAGCAGCCCCGGGACTAGCGGGGGAACAGGGGAGCAGTTCTTC. Its protein is CASSPGTSGGTGEQFF. The chain joins TRBV11-2 to TRBJ2-1; TRBD2 matches 14 bases in the middle. The CDR3 goes from the cysteine to the phenylalanine over 16 residues. The retained sequence is limited to the CDR3, 48 bases, with the frame set at the first base. Trimming accounts for 5 bases at V and 10 bases at J, while the number of junction bases matched to no gene is 10. The germline V gene supplies CDR1 SGHAT and CDR2 FQNNGV.